The clone carrying this T cell receptor (beta chain) was recorded a few times. Its antigen is unidentified. This entry belongs to a study of neoadjuvant anti-PD-1 for oral cavity cancer. Study details: Patients mostly received three to four biweekly nivolumab doses at 3 mg/kg before surgery.

Study conclusions and caveats: Higher pretreatment blood Treg/Th17 ratios correlated with higher pretreatment blood and lower post-treatment tumor TCRbeta clonality.

Stated time point: after neoadjuvant nivolumab, at surgical resection. TCRdb's table, derived via immunoSEQ multiplex PCR, lists solely in-frame clones and lacks some. Of 8,500 to 10,000 clones in the sample, approximately 68% were seen once. The TCR sequence derives from a person aged 35-80 years with oral cavity squamous cell carcinoma. The material was PBMCs, obtained after nivolumab (anti-PD-1) treatment.

The CDR3 is CASSSSRDFNGYTF. Written as DNA, the CDR3 is TGTGCCAGCAGCTCAAGCCGAGACTTTAACGGCTACACCTTC. The rearrangement uses TRBV7-3 and TRBJ1-2; no reliable D call. The CDR3 has 14 amino acids. Trimming removed 4 bases from V and 8 bases from J, with 17 bases in between. Germline loops: CDR1 SGHTA, CDR2 FQGTGA.